This record concerns one TCR beta chain sequence. As yet, its antigen is unknown. Under the authors' procedure: Sequence data from immunoSEQ were junction-only and lacked quality scores; consequently, filtering differed. The table came from immunoSEQ multiplex PCR; TCRdb's copy has only in-frame clones and leaves some out. The DNA gave D and trimming, while V, J and clone size come from that table. This repertoire shows about 1.5 million clones, around 97% found once; its top ten account for 1% to 1.5%. The data were obtained in a study of shared clonotypes between healthy human individuals. The CDR3 runs 15 residues. V was clipped by 5 bases and J by 3 bases; unmatched bases: 8. CDR1 MNHEY and CDR2 SVGAGI come from the germline V gene. Notes on the study in general: Naive CD4 clonotype sharing across several donors was about 5%.

V is TRBV6-5 and J is TRBJ2-7; TRBD1 agrees at 9 bases. The sequencing sample was made of naive CD4+ T cells sorted from blood. Specified subset: CD45RA+ positively selected. The sequence was collected from a young man in good health. In DNA form, the CDR3 reads TGTGCCAGCAGTCCCGGGACAGGGTCCGGCTACGAGCAGTACTTC. It translates to CASSPGTGSGYEQYF.